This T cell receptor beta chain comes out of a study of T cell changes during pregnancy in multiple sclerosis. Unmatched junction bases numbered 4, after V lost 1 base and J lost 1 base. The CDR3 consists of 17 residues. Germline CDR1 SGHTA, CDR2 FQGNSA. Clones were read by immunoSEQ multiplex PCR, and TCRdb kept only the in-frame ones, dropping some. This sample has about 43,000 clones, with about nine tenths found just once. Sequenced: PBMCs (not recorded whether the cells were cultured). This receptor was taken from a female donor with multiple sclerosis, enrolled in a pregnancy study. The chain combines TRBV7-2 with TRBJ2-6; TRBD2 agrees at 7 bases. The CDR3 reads CASSLGGGRSGANVLTF. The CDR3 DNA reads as TGTGCCAGCAGCTTAGGGGGAGGGAGGTCTGGGGCCAACGTCCTGACTTTC.